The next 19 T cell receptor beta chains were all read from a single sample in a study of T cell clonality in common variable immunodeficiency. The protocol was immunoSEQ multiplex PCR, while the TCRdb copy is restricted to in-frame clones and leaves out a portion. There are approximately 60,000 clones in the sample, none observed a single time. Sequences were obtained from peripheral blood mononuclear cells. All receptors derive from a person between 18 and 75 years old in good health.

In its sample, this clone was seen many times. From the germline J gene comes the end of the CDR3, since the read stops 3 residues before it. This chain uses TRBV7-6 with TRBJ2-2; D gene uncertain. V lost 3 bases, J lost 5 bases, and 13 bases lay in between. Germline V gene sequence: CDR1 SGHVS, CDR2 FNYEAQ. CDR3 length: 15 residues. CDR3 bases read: TGTGCCAGCAGCTTTATCCCCCCCCCGACCGGGGAG. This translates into CASSFIPPPTGE. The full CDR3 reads CASSFIPPPTGELFF.

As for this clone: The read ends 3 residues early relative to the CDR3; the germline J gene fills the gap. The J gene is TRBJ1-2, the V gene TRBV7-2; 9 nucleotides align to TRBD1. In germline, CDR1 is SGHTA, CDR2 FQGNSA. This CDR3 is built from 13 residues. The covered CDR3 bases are TGTGCCAGCAGTATACAGGGGGCGGATGAC. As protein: CASSIQGADD. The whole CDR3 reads CASSIQGADDYTF.

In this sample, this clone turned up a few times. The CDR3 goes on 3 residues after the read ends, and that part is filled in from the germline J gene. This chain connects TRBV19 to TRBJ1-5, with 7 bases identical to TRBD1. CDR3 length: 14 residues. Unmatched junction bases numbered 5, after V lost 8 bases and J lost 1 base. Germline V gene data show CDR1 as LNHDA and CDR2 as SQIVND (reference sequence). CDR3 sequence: CASSTGMSNQPQHF. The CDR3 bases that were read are TGTGCCAGTTCGACAGGGATGAGCAATCAGCCC.

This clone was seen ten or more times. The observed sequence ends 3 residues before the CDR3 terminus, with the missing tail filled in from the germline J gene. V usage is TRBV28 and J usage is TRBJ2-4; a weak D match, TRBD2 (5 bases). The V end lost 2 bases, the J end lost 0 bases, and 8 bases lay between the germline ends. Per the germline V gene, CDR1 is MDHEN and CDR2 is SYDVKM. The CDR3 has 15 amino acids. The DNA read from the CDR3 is TGTGCCAGCAGTTTAGAACGGGGAGCCAAAAACATT. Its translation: CASSLERGAKNI. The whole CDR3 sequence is CASSLERGAKNIQYF.

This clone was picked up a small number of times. The CDR3 is CASSITGTGVQETQYF. The part of the CDR3 DNA that was read is TGTGCCAGTAGTATCACCGGGACGGGGGTCCAAGAGACG. This rearrangement joins TRBV19 to TRBJ2-3, with D perhaps TRBD2 (6 bases). Read sequence stops 3 residues before the CDR3 end, and the germline J gene provides the missing end. There are 16 residues in the CDR3. CDR1 and CDR2 from the germline V gene are LNHDA and SQIVND (reference sequence).

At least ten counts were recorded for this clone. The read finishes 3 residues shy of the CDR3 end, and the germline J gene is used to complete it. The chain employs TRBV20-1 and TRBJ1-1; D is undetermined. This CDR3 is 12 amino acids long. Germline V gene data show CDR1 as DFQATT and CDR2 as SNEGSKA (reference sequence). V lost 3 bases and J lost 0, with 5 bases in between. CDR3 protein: CSARSVNTEAFF. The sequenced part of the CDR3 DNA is TGCAGTGCTAGGTCGGTGAACACTGAA.

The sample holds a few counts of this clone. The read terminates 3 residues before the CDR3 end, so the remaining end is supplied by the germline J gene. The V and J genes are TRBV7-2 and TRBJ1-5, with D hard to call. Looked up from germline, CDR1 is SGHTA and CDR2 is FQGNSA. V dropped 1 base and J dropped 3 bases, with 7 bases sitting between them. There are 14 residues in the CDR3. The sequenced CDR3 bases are TGTGCCAGCAGCTTAGGACACCTCAATCAGCCC. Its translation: CASSLGHLNQP. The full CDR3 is CASSLGHLNQPQHF.

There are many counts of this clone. CDR3 sequence: CASSIGTGSSTELFF. The DNA read from the CDR3 is TGTGCCAGTAGTATAGGGACAGGGTCATCAACGGAG. This chain uses TRBV19 with TRBJ2-2, with 8 bases fitting TRBD1. The missing CDR3 end, 3 residues past where the read stops, is filled in from the germline J gene. Germline values: CDR1 LNHDA, CDR2 SQIVND (reference sequence). Trimming cost V 1 base and J 10 bases; bases outside gene matches: 8. The CDR3 is 15 amino acids. The complete variable domain, with remaining parts taken from reference TRBV19 and TRBJ2-2, reads DGGITQSPKYLFRKEGQNVTLSCEQNLNHDAMYWYRQDPGQGLRLIYYSQIVNDFQKGDIAEGYSVSREKKESFPLTVTSAQKNPTAFYLCASSIGTGSSTELFFGEGSRLTVL.

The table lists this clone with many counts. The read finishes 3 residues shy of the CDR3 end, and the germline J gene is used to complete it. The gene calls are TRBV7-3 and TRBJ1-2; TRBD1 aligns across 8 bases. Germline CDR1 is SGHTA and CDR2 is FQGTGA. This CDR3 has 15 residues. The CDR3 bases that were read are TGTGCCAGCAGCTTGACATCAGGGGGCACAGATACC. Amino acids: CASSLTSGGTDT. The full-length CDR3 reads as CASSLTSGGTDTYTF.

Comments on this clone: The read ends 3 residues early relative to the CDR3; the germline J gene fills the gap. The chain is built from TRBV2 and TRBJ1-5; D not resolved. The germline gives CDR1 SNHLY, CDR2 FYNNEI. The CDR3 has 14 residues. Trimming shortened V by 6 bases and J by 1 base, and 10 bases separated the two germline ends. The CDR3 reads CASRGGPSNQPQHF. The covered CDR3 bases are TGTGCCAGCAGAGGAGGGCCGAGCAATCAGCCC.

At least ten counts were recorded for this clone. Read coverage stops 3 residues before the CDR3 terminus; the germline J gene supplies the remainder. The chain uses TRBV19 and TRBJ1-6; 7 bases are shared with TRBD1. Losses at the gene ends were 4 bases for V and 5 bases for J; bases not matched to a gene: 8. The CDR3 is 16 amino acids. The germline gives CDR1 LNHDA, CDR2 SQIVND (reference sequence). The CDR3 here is CASSTSDRSNNSPLHF. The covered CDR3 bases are TGTGCCAGTAGTACCTCGGACAGGTCGAATAATTCACCC. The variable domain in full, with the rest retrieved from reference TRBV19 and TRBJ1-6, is DGGITQSPKYLFRKEGQNVTLSCEQNLNHDAMYWYRQDPGQGLRLIYYSQIVNDFQKGDIAEGYSVSREKKESFPLTVTSAQKNPTAFYLCASSTSDRSNNSPLHFGNGTRLTVT.

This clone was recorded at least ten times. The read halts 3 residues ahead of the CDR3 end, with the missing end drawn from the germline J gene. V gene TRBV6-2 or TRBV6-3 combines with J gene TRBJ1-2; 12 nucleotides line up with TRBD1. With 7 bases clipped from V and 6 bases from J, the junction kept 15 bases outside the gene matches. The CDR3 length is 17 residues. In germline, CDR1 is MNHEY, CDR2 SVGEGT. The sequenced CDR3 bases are TGTGCCAGCACGCACCGAGGGACAGGGGGCGTCTCGAATGGC. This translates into CASTHRGTGGVSNG. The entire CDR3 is CASTHRGTGGVSNGYTF.

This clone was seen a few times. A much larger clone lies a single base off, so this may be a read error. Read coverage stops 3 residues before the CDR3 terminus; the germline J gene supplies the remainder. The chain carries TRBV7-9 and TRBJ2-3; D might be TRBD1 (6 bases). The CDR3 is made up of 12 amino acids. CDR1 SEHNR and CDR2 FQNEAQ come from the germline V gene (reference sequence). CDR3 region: CACGQFDQPQYF. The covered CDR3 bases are TGTGCCTGCGGACAGTTCGATCAGCCG.

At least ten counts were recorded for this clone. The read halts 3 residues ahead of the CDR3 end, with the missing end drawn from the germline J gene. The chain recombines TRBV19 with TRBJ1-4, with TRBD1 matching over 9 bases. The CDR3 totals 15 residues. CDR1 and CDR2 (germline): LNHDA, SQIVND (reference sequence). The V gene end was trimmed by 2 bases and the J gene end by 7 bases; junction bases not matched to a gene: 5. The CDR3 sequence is CASSIHRGRIEKLFF. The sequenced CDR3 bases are TGTGCCAGTAGTATACACAGGGGGCGTATTGAAAAA.

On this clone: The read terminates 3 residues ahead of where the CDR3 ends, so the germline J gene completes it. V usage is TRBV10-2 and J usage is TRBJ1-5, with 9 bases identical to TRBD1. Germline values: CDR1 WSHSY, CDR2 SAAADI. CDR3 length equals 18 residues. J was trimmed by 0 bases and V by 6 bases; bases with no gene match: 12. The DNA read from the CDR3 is TGCGCCAGCAGACGACCGGGACAGGGCGATAATAGCAATCAGCCC. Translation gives CASRRPGQGDNSNQP. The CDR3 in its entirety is CASRRPGQGDNSNQPQHF.

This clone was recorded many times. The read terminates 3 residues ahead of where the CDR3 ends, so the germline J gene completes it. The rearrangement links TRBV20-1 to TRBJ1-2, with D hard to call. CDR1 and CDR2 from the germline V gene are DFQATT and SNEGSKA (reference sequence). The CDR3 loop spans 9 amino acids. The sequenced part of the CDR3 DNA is TGCAGTGCTAGAGAATCA. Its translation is CSARES. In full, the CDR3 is CSARESYTF.

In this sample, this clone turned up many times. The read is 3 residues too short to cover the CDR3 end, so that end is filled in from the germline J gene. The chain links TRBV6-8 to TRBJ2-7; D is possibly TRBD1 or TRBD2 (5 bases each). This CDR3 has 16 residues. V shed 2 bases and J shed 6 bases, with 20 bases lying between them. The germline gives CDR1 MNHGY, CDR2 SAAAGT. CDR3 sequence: CASSYAPPRGVGEQYF. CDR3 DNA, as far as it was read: TGTGCCAGCAGTTACGCCCCTCCGAGGGGAGTAGGCGAG.

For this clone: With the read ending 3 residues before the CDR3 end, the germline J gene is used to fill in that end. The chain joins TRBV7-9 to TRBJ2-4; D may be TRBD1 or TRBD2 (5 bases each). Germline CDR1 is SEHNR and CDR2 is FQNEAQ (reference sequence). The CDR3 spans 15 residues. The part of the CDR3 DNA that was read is TGTGCCAGCAGCTTCGCGCCGGACCCATTGAGGGGT. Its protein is CASSFAPDPLRG. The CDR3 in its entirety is CASSFAPDPLRGQYF.

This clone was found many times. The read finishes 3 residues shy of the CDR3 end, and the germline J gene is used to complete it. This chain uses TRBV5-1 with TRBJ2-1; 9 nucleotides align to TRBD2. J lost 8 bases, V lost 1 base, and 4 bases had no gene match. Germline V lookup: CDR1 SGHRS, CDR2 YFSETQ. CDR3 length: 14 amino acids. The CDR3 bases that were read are TGCGCCAGCAGCTTGAGAGCGGGAGGCGATGAG. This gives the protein CASSLRAGGDE. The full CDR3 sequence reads CASSLRAGGDEQFF.